One sample yielded the 14 T cell receptor beta chains listed below, sequenced in a study of T cells in localized non-small cell lung cancer. Sequencing used immunoSEQ multiplex PCR; TCRdb keeps in-frame clones, though not all of them. The sample lists a few thousand clones; roughly a quarter were seen once. Sequences were derived from lung tumor tissue, sampled before any cancer treatment. Receptor source: a female donor older than 55 with stage I lung adenocarcinoma.

The chain couples TRBV11-3 to TRBJ1-2, with a possible D match to TRBD1 (5 bases). Germline CDR1 is SGHNT and CDR2 is YENEEA. The CDR3 is 14 residues long. V dropped 3 bases and J dropped 4 bases, with 12 bases sitting between them. The CDR3 DNA reads TGTGCCAGCAGCTTTAGTACGGGGACCTATGGCTACACCTTC. Residues: CASSFSTGTYGYTF.

The chain uses TRBV9 and TRBJ1-2; D gene unclear. The CDR3 has 14 residues. CDR1 SGDLS and CDR2 YYNGEE come from the germline V gene. The V end was cut by 0 bases, the J end by 4 bases, with 10 bases between. CDR3 sequence: CASSVAGQFYGYTF. The CDR3 DNA sequence: TGTGCCAGCAGCGTAGCCGGGCAGTTCTATGGCTACACCTTC. The variable domain in full, completed from reference TRBV9 and TRBJ1-2, reads DSGVTQTPKHLITATGQRVTLRCSPRSGDLSVYWYQQSLDQGLQFLIQYYNGEERAKGNILERFSAQQFPDLHSELNLSSLELGDSALYFCASSVAGQFYGYTFGSGTRLTVV.

The V call is TRBV6-8, the J call TRBJ1-5, with 8 nucleotides matching TRBD1. The CDR3 sequence is 14 residues long. After removal of 6 bases from V and 6 bases from J, the junction contained 7 bases not matched to a gene. Germline V lookup: CDR1 MNHGY, CDR2 SAAAGT. The CDR3 bases are TGTGCCAGCAGCTTAGACAGGGGTTTTCAGCCCCAGCATTTT. It codes for CASSLDRGFQPQHF.

This clone is large (0.1 to 1%) in the sample. V usage is TRBV28 and J usage is TRBJ1-4; D is unresolved. Germline V CDR1 and CDR2: MDHEN, SYDVKM. The CDR3 sequence is 13 residues long. The V gene lost 5 bases and the J gene lost 2 bases, with 6 bases spanning the gap. In nucleotides, the CDR3 is TGTGCCAGCAGTGGATGGACTAATGAAAAACTGTTTTTT. It is translated as CASSGWTNEKLFF.

This clone is medium-sized within its sample. CDR3 sequence reads: CASSQVTADTQYF. Written as DNA, the CDR3 is TGTGCCAGCAGCCAAGTAACAGCAGATACGCAGTATTTT. This chain joins TRBV7-2 and TRBJ2-3; D remains unclear. The V gene's germline CDR1 is SGHTA and CDR2 FQGNSA. V shed 5 bases and J shed 4 bases, with 10 bases lying between them. This CDR3 comprises 13 residues.

J is TRBJ2-3 and V is TRBV11-3, with TRBD2 matching over 8 bases. V was pared by 5 bases and J by 1 base, with 5 bases of the junction left unmatched. The CDR3 contains 15 residues. In germline, CDR1 is SGHNT, CDR2 YENEEA. Here the CDR3 reads CASSRGGYRTDTQYF. The CDR3, as DNA: TGTGCCAGCAGCCGGGGGGGATACCGCACAGATACGCAGTATTTT.

Sample share makes this clone medium-sized. This chain connects TRBV6-8 to TRBJ2-3, with 8 bases lining up with TRBD2. The CDR3 is made up of 15 amino acids. Germline lookup yields CDR1 MNHGY and CDR2 SAAAGT. The V segment lost 6 bases and the J segment 0 bases; nucleotides outside the gene matches: 5. CDR3 sequence reads: CASSWSSGSTDTQYF. In nucleotides, the CDR3 is TGTGCCAGCAGCTGGTCTAGCGGGAGCACAGATACGCAGTATTTT.

The chain uses TRBV19 and TRBJ2-1; TRBD2 agrees at 8 bases. This CDR3 contains 15 residues. Per germline, CDR1 LNHDA and CDR2 SQIVND (reference sequence). The V and J ends lost 3 bases and 8 bases, in that order; junction bases with no gene match: 9. DNA for the CDR3: TGTGCCAGTAGTATGATGGCGGGGGGAAGTCATGAGCAGTTCTTC. Encoded protein: CASSMMAGGSHEQFF.

CDR3 loop: CASSPNNYGYTF. In nucleotides, the CDR3 is TGTGCCAGCAGTCCTAATAACTATGGCTACACCTTC. The genes are TRBV6-8 and TRBJ1-2, with D unclear. Between the trimmed V and J ends, which lost 5 bases and 1 base, there was a span of 5 bases. This CDR3 region has 12 residues. Germline V gene data show CDR1 as MNHGY and CDR2 as SAAAGT.

This clone showed up just a few times. The chain recombines TRBV6-7 with TRBJ1-3, with D uncertain. TRBV6-7 is reported as an ORF; its role is uncertain. V was cut by 6 bases and J by 4 bases, with 4 bases left in between. The CDR3 has 11 amino acids. The CDR3 spells CASRAGNTIYF. The CDR3 nucleotides are TGTGCCAGCAGGGCAGGAAACACCATATATTTT.

This clone was seen a few times. CDR3 coding DNA: TGTGCCTGGAGTGGACAGGGGGGAAACACCATATATTTT. This sequence encodes CAWSGQGGNTIYF. The gene calls are TRBV30 and TRBJ1-3; TRBD1 matches 8 bases. The length of the CDR3 is 13 residues. Germline CDR1 and CDR2: GTSNPN and SVGIG (reference sequence). V gave up 1 base and J gave up 4 bases; unmatched junction bases: 0. Full variable domain (missing parts from reference TRBV30 and TRBJ1-3): SQTIHQWPATLVQPVGSPLSLECTVEGTSNPNLYWYRQAAGRGLQLLFYSVGIGQISSEVPQNLSASRPQDRQFILSSKKLLLSDSGFYLCAWSGQGGNTIYFGEGSWLTVV.

This clone came up once. The gene calls are TRBV18 and TRBJ2-5; 13 bases match TRBD2. V was clipped by 8 bases and J by 5 bases; unmatched bases: 11. The CDR3 has 16 residues. Germline V gene lookup returns CDR1 KGHSH and CDR2 LQKENI. CDR3 bases: TGTGCCAGCGCCCGGACTAGCGGGGGACGGGGTGAGACCCAGTACTTC. Translating gives CASARTSGGRGETQYF.

The chain is built from TRBV28 and TRBJ1-5; D might be TRBD1 (5 bases). V gave up 1 base and J gave up 8 bases, with 12 bases separating them. Germline V gene lookup returns CDR1 MDHEN and CDR2 SYDVKM. The CDR3 loop spans 14 amino acids. CDR3 loop: CASSLSRGIEPQHF. The CDR3 DNA is TGTGCCAGCAGTTTATCTAGGGGAATCGAGCCCCAGCATTTT.

The genes are TRBV23-1 and TRBJ1-1; D unclear. TRBV23-1 counts as an open reading frame of uncertain function. The V gene lost 6 bases and the J gene lost 1 base, with 9 bases spanning the gap. CDR3 length equals 13 residues. The CDR3 loop is CASSLWENTEAFF. In DNA, the CDR3 is TGCGCCAGCAGCTTGTGGGAGAACACTGAAGCTTTCTTT.